Below are 7 T cell receptor beta chains sequenced from a single sample in a study of cytomegalovirus exposure and HLA in healthy donors. This PCR relied on a set of 60 Vbeta primers and 13 Jbeta primers. Libraries were prepared by immunoSEQ multiplex PCR; TCRdb keeps only in-frame clonotypes and omits some of them. The sample includes over 25,000 clones, about 62% of them seen just once. Sequencing was performed on PBMCs. These receptor sequences come from a male donor in good health and CMV-seropositive.

This sequence joins TRBV5-4 and TRBJ1-6, with D possibly TRBD1 on 6 matching bases. Deletions cut 0 bases from V and 8 bases from J, with 18 bases between. This CDR3 has 17 residues. Germline-derived CDR1 and CDR2 are SGHNT and YYREEE (reference sequence). CDR3 nucleotide sequence: TGTGCCAGCAGCTTGGGCCGGGAGGGGGGTGTCGATTCACCCCTCCACTTT. Translated, it gives CASSLGREGGVDSPLHF.

The V and J genes are TRBV4-1 and TRBJ2-1, with D possibly TRBD2 on 5 matching bases. The CDR3 loop spans 11 amino acids. In germline, CDR1 is MGHRA, CDR2 YSYEKL. Trimming removed 5 bases at V and 7 bases at J, with 6 bases between. Here the CDR3 reads CASSWTNEQFF. The CDR3 DNA sequence: TGCGCCAGCAGCTGGACTAATGAGCAGTTCTTC.

This clone has only a few counts. The rearrangement uses TRBV5-6 and TRBJ2-2, with 10 bases that match TRBD1. V was clipped by 0 bases and J by 4 bases; unmatched bases: 6. Germline CDR1 and CDR2: SGHDT and YYEEEE. The CDR3 loop spans 17 amino acids. The CDR3 loop reads CASSLVGRDRGTGELFF. Written as DNA, the CDR3 is TGTGCCAGCAGCTTGGTAGGGCGGGACAGGGGCACCGGGGAGCTGTTTTTT.

The sample holds one count of this clone. V is TRBV5-1 and J is TRBJ2-5, with 12 bases aligning to TRBD2. The trim removed 0 bases at V and 5 bases at J, leaving 2 bases unmatched. Germline CDR1 reads SGHRS; CDR2 reads YFSETQ. The CDR3 totals 15 residues. CDR3 bases: TGCGCCAGCAGCTTGGCCCTAGCGGGGGGGGAGACCCAGTACTTC. It codes for CASSLALAGGETQYF.

V usage is TRBV7-8 and J usage is TRBJ1-1; unclear D gene. The CDR3 is made up of 14 amino acids. V was pared by 1 base and J by 1 base, with 7 bases between. Germline V gives CDR1 SGHVS, CDR2 FQNEAQ. The CDR3 nucleotides are TGTGCCAGCAGCTTAGAGTTGAGGAACACTGAAGCTTTCTTT. Translation: CASSLELRNTEAFF.

This clone was recorded only once. The chain is built from TRBV18 and TRBJ2-3, with TRBD2 as a possible D gene (6 bases). Germline values: CDR1 KGHSH, CDR2 LQKENI. V lost 6 bases to trimming and J lost 0 bases, with 13 bases between them. This CDR3 is built from 15 residues. The chain's CDR3 is CASSHGTPSTDTQYF. The CDR3 nucleotides read TGTGCCAGCTCCCACGGGACTCCTAGCACAGATACGCAGTATTTT.

V gene TRBV4-2 combines with J gene TRBJ1-1; maybe TRBD1 (5 bases). The V gene lost 8 bases and the J gene lost 4 bases, with 11 bases spanning the gap. Germline-derived CDR1 and CDR2 are LGHNA and YNFKEQ. There are 12 residues in the CDR3. The CDR3, as DNA: TGTGCCAGCCGAAGTCAGGGCACTGAAGCTTTCTTT. It specifies CASRSQGTEAFF.